This paragraph reports one TCR beta chain. The antigen this receptor binds is unknown. One base away there is no much larger clone; base qualities are not given. The sample comes from a study of blood T cell repertoires in COVID-19 (dated by TCRdb to between 2020 and 2021). At the level of the whole study: Samples covering the acute and convalescent phases of COVID-19 were provided by collaborators in the United States, Italy and Spain. Where available, HLA class I and class II types were taken from metadata supplied by the sample provider and were not determined by assay-based typing. The sample metadata nearly always contained a de-identified subject ID, COVID-19 status, age in years and sex. A freely available public database, intended as a resource for researchers studying the immune response to SARS-CoV-2, is where the repertoires were released. The material from the prospective study consisted of cDNA or gDNA derived from T cells, B-cell-depleted T cells, or PBMCs. The dataset comprised deeply sampled blood TCRbeta repertoires from subjects exposed to, actively infected with, or recovered from COVID-19. The samples were drawn from the first 160 participants of the ongoing ImmuneRACE study and from 1,254 subjects provided by 6 global collaborators. Broader findings and caveats from the paper: The quantity of clinical and demographic metadata differed by source and by participant and was supplied without curation.

The immunoSEQ Assay, a bias-controlled multiplex PCR, was used to amplify TCRbeta CDR3 regions from genomic DNA. Per the original workflow: Within the assay, amplification of reference gene primers was used to estimate how many nucleated cells each sample contained. To quantify the absolute abundance of each unique TCRbeta CDR3 rearrangement, sequence reads were collapsed and filtered. For each sample, productive Simpson clonality was calculated as the square root of Simpson's diversity index across productive rearrangements. As stored in TCRdb, this immuneACCESS dataset retains in-frame rearrangements with V and J assigned. A fraction of the clones does not appear; measured against another copy, unresolved V genes explain less than half of the discrepancy, and the remainder lacks a known reason. Clone size and the V and J calls come from that table; the DNA yielded D and trimming. This sample has roughly 150,000 clones in its table, and approximately 84% of those were observed once. The ten top clones hold around 5.1% of the sample.

Trimming takes 1 base from V and 8 bases from J, and the germline ends sit 8 bases apart. CDR1 and CDR2, looked up from the germline V gene (reference sequence), are LGHDT and YNNKEL. Including the terminal cysteine and phenylalanine, the CDR3 comprises 12 residues. Only the CDR3 portion is preserved as DNA: 36 bases, with reading frame beginning at the first base. Participants in the prospective study were enrolled through a virtual design, were aged about 18 to 90 years, and lived in roughly 24 United States geographic areas. To assign participants to cohorts, the prospective study relied on clinical history that participants themselves reported in a screening survey and a study questionnaire. In the prospective study, whole blood, serum and a nasopharyngeal or oropharyngeal swab were collected from each participant by mobile phlebotomists. Prospective study participants could optionally give additional blood draws and questionnaires over an approximately two-month period. Before DNA extraction, prospective study blood samples were shipped either frozen or at room temperature.

The clonotype was recovered from a woman in her forties with acute COVID-19. The sequence is built from TRBV3-1 (or the pseudogene TRBV3-2) and TRBJ1-2, with the D gene call left open. The sequenced sample consisted of PBMCs or T cells enriched from blood (not recorded which). The DNA reads as follows: TGTGCCAGCAGCCAAGTGGGTAGCGGCTACACCTTC. The translation is CASSQVGSGYTF.